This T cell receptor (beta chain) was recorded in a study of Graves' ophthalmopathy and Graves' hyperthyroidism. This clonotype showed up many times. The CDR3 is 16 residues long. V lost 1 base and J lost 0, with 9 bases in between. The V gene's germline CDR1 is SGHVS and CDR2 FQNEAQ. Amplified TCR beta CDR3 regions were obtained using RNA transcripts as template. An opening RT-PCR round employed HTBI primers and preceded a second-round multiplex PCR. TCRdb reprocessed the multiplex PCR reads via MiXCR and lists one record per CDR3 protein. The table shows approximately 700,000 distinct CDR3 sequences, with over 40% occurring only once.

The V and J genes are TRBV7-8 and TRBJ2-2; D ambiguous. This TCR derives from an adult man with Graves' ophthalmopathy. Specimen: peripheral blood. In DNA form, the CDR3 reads TGTGCCAGCAGCTTAGAGTTGTTGGCGAACACCGGGGAGCTGTTTTTT. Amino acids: CASSLELLANTGELFF.